This T cell receptor beta chain was profiled in a study of preoperative IRX-2 immunotherapy in early breast cancer. V was shortened by 7 bases and J by 2 bases, with 17 bases between the two germline ends. Germline CDR1 reads LNHDA; CDR2 reads SQIVND (reference sequence). The CDR3 loop spans 15 amino acids. The assay was immunoSEQ multiplex PCR, and TCRdb's table has in-frame clones only and misses some. Among 40,000 or so clones listed, less than 95% were seen once. The treatment was: preoperative locoregional IRX-2 cytokine immunotherapy. This receptor was identified in a human donor with breast cancer. This chain uses TRBV19 with TRBJ1-2; D might be TRBD1 (5 bases). The specimen was tumor tissue, collected after IRX-2 immunotherapy. CDR3 DNA: TGTGCCAGTATCCGATCCGTTTCAGGGAACTATGGCTACACCTTC. The encoded protein is CASIRSVSGNYGYTF.